Below, 25 T cell receptor beta chains from the same sample are listed, as sequenced in a study of spatial heterogeneity in lung cancer (dated 2019 in TCRdb). The time point label for this specimen denotes: sample taken at primary tumor resection. Library preparation employed 5' RACE. TCRdb lists the instrument as NextSeq 500. TCRdb cleaned the public reads at Q25 with fastp, built clones with MiXCR and kept in-frame beta chains. All rows with the same CDR3 protein become a single entry with the most common DNA and genes. The sample contains some 39,000 distinct CDR3 sequences, over 6.5% of them found a single time. The ten biggest clones cover 35% to 55% of the sample. Sequenced material: PBMCs, taken at surgery. These receptors were obtained from a female donor with early-stage non-small cell lung cancer.

The table lists this clonotype with many counts. This chain links TRBV7-9 with TRBJ1-1; no firm D call. CDR3 length equals 11 residues. The germline V and J ends were trimmed by 3 bases and 7 bases, with 6 bases remaining between them. CDR1 SEHNR and CDR2 FQNEAQ come from the germline V gene (reference sequence). The CDR3 DNA reads as TGTGCCAGCAGCTTCTCAGGTGAAGCTTTCTTT. Translation gives CASSFSGEAFF.

The rearrangement joins TRBV12-5 to TRBJ2-3; 14 bases align to TRBD2. This CDR3 contains 16 residues. V shed 5 bases and J 1 base; nucleotides not matched to a gene: 2. Germline V gene data show CDR1 as LGHNT and CDR2 as FRNRAP. The DNA of the CDR3 is TGTGCTAGTGGTCCGGGACTAGCGGGGGGCACAGATACGCAGTATTTT. The encoded protein is CASGPGLAGGTDTQYF.

This chain links TRBV6-6 with TRBJ2-7; 15 nucleotides line up with TRBD2. Germline-derived CDR1 and CDR2 are MNHNY and SVGAGI (reference sequence). CDR3 length: 20 amino acids. Trimming cost V 0 bases and J 3 bases; bases outside gene matches: 12. The DNA of the CDR3 is TGTGCCAGCAGTTACTCGATTGCCGGGACTAGCGGGAGGCCCATCTACGAGCAGTACTTC. It encodes CASSYSIAGTSGRPIYEQYF.

The J gene is TRBJ2-3, the V gene TRBV7-2; 10 positions agree with TRBD2. This CDR3 is 15 amino acids long. V shed 2 bases and J 5 bases; nucleotides not matched to a gene: 4. Per germline, CDR1 SGHTA and CDR2 FQGNSA. This CDR3 is CASSLLGLARDTQYF. Written as DNA, the CDR3 is TGTGCCAGCAGCTTATTGGGACTAGCGAGAGATACGCAGTATTTT.

This clonotype was picked up a small number of times. The rearrangement joins TRBV4-1 to TRBJ2-2, with 9 bases aligning to TRBD1. V shed 8 bases, J shed 6 bases, and the junction held 10 bases outside the gene matches. Germline loops: CDR1 MGHRA, CDR2 YSYEKL. The CDR3 runs to 15 residues. The CDR3 is CASGWQGQGPGELFF. As DNA, the CDR3 is TGCGCCAGCGGATGGCAGGGACAGGGCCCCGGGGAGCTGTTTTTT.

This clonotype was detected a few times. This chain joins TRBV13 and TRBJ2-7, with 11 bases aligning to TRBD1. The CDR3 consists of 15 residues. The V segment lost 6 bases and the J segment 2 bases; nucleotides outside the gene matches: 6. Germline V gives CDR1 PRHDT, CDR2 FYEKMQ (reference sequence). In DNA form, the CDR3 reads TGTGCCAGCAGTTGGACAGGGGGCACAACCTACGAGCAGTACTTC. This codes for CASSWTGGTTYEQYF.

This rearrangement joins TRBV5-4 to TRBJ1-6; no reliable D call. Trimming left V 4 bases short and J 5 bases short, with 4 bases between. The germline CDR1 and CDR2 sequences are SGHNT and YYREEE (reference sequence). This CDR3 has 12 residues. CDR3 residues: CASSRNNSPLHF. In DNA, the CDR3 is TGTGCCAGCAGCCGAAATAATTCACCCCTCCACTTT.

This clonotype turned up a few times. A single base separates this from a much larger clone, so it may be a read error. It is likely a read error, because the conserved phenylalanine at the end of the CDR3 is missing. The rearrangement joins TRBV2 to TRBJ2-1; TRBD1 aligns across 7 bases. J lost 0 bases, V lost 7 bases, and 12 bases had no gene match. Germline loops: CDR1 SNHLY, CDR2 FYNNEI. The CDR3 runs 17 residues. CDR3: CASNRQGAELSYNEQFL. CDR3 DNA: TGTGCCAGCAATCGACAGGGCGCCGAACTCTCCTACAATGAGCAGTTCTTA.

This clonotype was detected only a few times. The V call is TRBV20-1, the J call TRBJ2-5; D uncertain. The CDR3 covers 14 residues. Germline V lookup: CDR1 DFQATT, CDR2 SNEGSKA (reference sequence). V lost 3 bases, J lost 0 bases, and 11 bases lay in between. The CDR3 spells CSASRDAYQETQYF. In DNA form, the CDR3 reads TGCAGTGCTAGTCGCGACGCGTACCAAGAGACCCAGTACTTC.

The gene calls are TRBV7-9 and TRBJ1-2; D might be TRBD1 (5 bases). The CDR3 is 15 amino acids. Trimming stripped 5 bases from V and 4 bases from J, with 17 bases between. The germline V gene has CDR1 SEHNR and CDR2 FQNEAQ (reference sequence). The CDR3 DNA sequence: TGTGCCAGCAGCACCACTGGCAGGGCCTCCTATGGCTACACCTTC. Protein: CASSTTGRASYGYTF.

This clonotype was observed at least ten times. This chain connects TRBV7-9 to TRBJ2-7; 7 nucleotides match TRBD2. Germline CDR1 SEHNR, CDR2 FQNEAQ (reference sequence). V lost 2 bases, J lost 2 bases, and 6 bases stayed unmatched. The CDR3 sequence is 15 residues long. CDR3 sequence reads: CASSLTGTTTYEQYF. The CDR3 DNA sequence: TGTGCCAGCAGCTTAACCGGGACTACCACCTACGAGCAGTACTTC.

The V call is TRBV12-3 or TRBV12-4, the J call TRBJ2-1; 9 bases align to TRBD2. J was trimmed by 0 bases and V by 5 bases; bases with no gene match: 11. The CDR3 covers 18 residues. CDR3 DNA: TGTGCCAGCAGTCCCTTAGCGGGGGTTTTGAGCTCCTACAATGAGCAGTTCTTC. Translating gives CASSPLAGVLSSYNEQFF.

The chain recombines TRBV6-5 with TRBJ2-2; maybe TRBD2 (5 bases). Germline V gives CDR1 MNHEY, CDR2 SVGAGI. V lost 5 bases and J 6 bases, leaving 19 bases between the germline ends. The CDR3 sequence is 16 residues long. In DNA form, the CDR3 reads TGTGCCAGCAGTAAAACCCCTAGGAGGCGGCCCGGGGAGCTGTTTTTT. Amino acid sequence: CASSKTPRRRPGELFF.

There are many counts of this clonotype. The rearrangement uses TRBV7-2 and TRBJ2-4; D is perhaps TRBD1 (5 bases). Germline assignment: CDR1 SGHTA and CDR2 FQGNSA. This CDR3 spans 16 amino acids. With 5 bases removed from V and 6 bases from J, the gap between germline ends came to 20 bases. Here the CDR3 reads CASSRSTGNKGNIQYF. The DNA of the CDR3 is TGTGCCAGCAGCCGAAGTACAGGCAATAAGGGAAACATTCAGTACTTC.

This clonotype was observed many times. The J gene is TRBJ1-1, the V gene TRBV9, with D hard to call. This CDR3 region has 13 residues. The V gene lost 3 bases and the J gene lost 4 bases, with 10 bases spanning the gap. Germline V lookup: CDR1 SGDLS, CDR2 YYNGEE. CDR3 nucleotides: TGTGCCAGCAGCGCCTGGGAAGGCACTGAAGCTTTCTTT. Protein: CASSAWEGTEAFF.

This sequence joins TRBV5-1 and TRBJ1-1; D not resolved. CDR3 size: 14 residues. Germline V lookup: CDR1 SGHRS, CDR2 YFSETQ. The V and J ends lost 0 bases and 10 bases respectively, with 16 bases between them. CDR3 DNA: TGCGCCAGCAGCTTGGATTGGGGTAAAGGCGTAGCTTTCTTT. Translation: CASSLDWGKGVAFF.

This clonotype was seen only a few times. The chain joins TRBV10-3 to TRBJ1-2; 7 nucleotides agree with TRBD1. Germline-derived CDR1 and CDR2 are ENHRY and SYGVKD. The CDR3 consists of 13 residues. The V segment lost 6 bases and the J segment 6 bases; nucleotides outside the gene matches: 7. The CDR3 spells CAISLQGSDGYTF. In DNA, the CDR3 is TGTGCCATCAGCTTACAGGGGTCCGATGGCTACACCTTC.

On this clonotype itself: No conserved phenylalanine or tryptophan ends this CDR3, so it is likely a read error. Because the CDR3's place on the DNA is in doubt, the DNA is left out and the CDR3 is given as listed by TCRdb. The chain recombines TRBV6-1 with TRBJ1-2; no DNA check was done on the table's D call, TRBD1. The CDR3 numbers 13 amino acids, ends counted. Germline assignment: CDR1 MNHNS and CDR2 SASEGT. CDR3 sequence: CASSEVGTGKGVL.

In its sample, this clonotype was seen a few times. The chain carries TRBV5-1 and TRBJ2-5, with 7 positions matching TRBD1. CDR3 length: 16 amino acids. The germline V gene has CDR1 SGHRS and CDR2 YFSETQ. The V segment lost 2 bases and the J segment 4 bases; nucleotides outside the gene matches: 11. The CDR3, as DNA: TGCGCCAGCAGCTTTTTGTCAGGGGGTGTTGGAGAGACCCAGTACTTC. This codes for CASSFLSGGVGETQYF.

As to this clonotype: A much larger clone lies a single base off, so this may be a read error. The J gene is TRBJ2-3, the V gene TRBV27; D gene ambiguous. The germline V gene has CDR1 MNHEY and CDR2 SMNVEV (reference sequence). CDR3 size: 14 residues. CDR3 coding DNA: TGTGACAGCAAATGGGGAACAGGCACAGATACGCAGTATTTT. This codes for CDSKWGTGTDTQYF.

The chain carries TRBV2 and TRBJ2-1, with D possibly being TRBD1 (5 bases). The V gene's germline CDR1 is SNHLY and CDR2 FYNNEI. Trimming shortened V by 2 bases and J by 8 bases, and 13 bases separated the two germline ends. CDR3 length: 14 amino acids. The chain's CDR3 is CASSEIDSVHEQFF. CDR3 in DNA: TGTGCCAGCAGTGAAATCGACAGCGTACATGAGCAGTTCTTC.

The chain is built from TRBV11-2 and TRBJ2-2; D possibly corresponds to TRBD2 (6 bases). Germline values: CDR1 SGHAT, CDR2 FQNNGV. Trimming shortened V by 4 bases and J by 0 bases, and 18 bases separated the two germline ends. The CDR3 spans 18 residues. CDR3 DNA: TGTGCCAGCAGCTACCCCGCGGGAAGAATCGCGAACACCGGGGAGCTGTTTTTT. Its protein product is CASSYPAGRIANTGELFF.

This clonotype was counted at least ten times. The chain uses TRBV4-3 and TRBJ1-6; 8 bases line up with TRBD1. Germline V gene data show CDR1 as LGHNA and CDR2 as YSLEER. Trimming at V came to 4 bases and at J to 7 bases, leaving 3 bases not matched to a gene. The CDR3 runs 14 residues. In DNA, the CDR3 is TGCGCCAGCAGCCCAGGACAGGGCAATTCACCCCTCCACTTT. Translation: CASSPGQGNSPLHF.

This clonotype was recorded a few times. The chain couples TRBV7-3 to TRBJ1-1, with D uncertain. Trimming pared 5 bases from V and 2 bases from J, leaving 9 bases between. CDR3 length: 13 amino acids. Germline values: CDR1 SGHTA, CDR2 FQGTGA. This CDR3 reads CASSPGPNTEAFF. The CDR3, as DNA: TGTGCCAGCAGCCCGGGCCCAAACACTGAAGCTTTCTTT.

Of note for this clonotype: The junction and the germline gene differ at one end; a read error may be behind it. This chain joins TRBV7-8 and TRBJ2-7; TRBD2 aligns across 9 bases. Germline V gene lookup returns CDR1 SGHVS and CDR2 FQNEAQ. This CDR3 region has 15 residues. CDR3 amino acids: CARSLEASGAYEQYF. The CDR3 DNA follows: TGTGCCAGGAGCTTAGAGGCTAGCGGGGCCTACGAGCAGTACTTC. Variable domain in full (rest from reference TRBV7-8 and TRBJ2-7): GAGVSQSPRYKVAKRGQDVALRCDPISGHVSLFWYQQALGQGPEFLTYFQNEAQLDKSGLPSDRFFAERPEGSVSTLKIQRTQQEDSAVYLCARSLEASGAYEQYFGPGTRLTVT.